One sample yielded the 12 T cell receptor beta chains listed below, sequenced in a study of CD8+ T cells in alopecia areata. Sequencing templates came from extracted RNA that was reverse transcribed into cDNA. TCRdb keeps only in-frame clones here, not all; method: immunoSEQ multiplex PCR. Found here are roughly 260,000 clones, no singletons; the ten largest cover 0.9% to 1.5%. Pooled cells of cutaneous lymph node origin were sorted on CD4, CD8alpha, NKG2D, NKG2ACE and other markers. Sequencing input: CD4+ T cells sorted from a lymph node. These receptors came from a C3H/HeJ mouse with alopecia areata. The mice in this strain carry MHC haplotype H2-k.

For this clone: Genes and germline come from the mouse. The CDR3 is CAWRGQLYAEQFF. The part of the CDR3 DNA that was read is TGTGCCTGGAGGGGACAGTTATATGCT. The chain recombines TRBV31 with TRBJ2-1; 7 bases are shared with TRBD1. The sequenced fragment ends 4 residues before the CDR3 boundary, so the rest is inferred from the germline J gene. This CDR3 has 13 residues. Germline trimming cut 3 bases from V and 4 bases from J; bases unmatched to any gene: 3. Germline CDR1 and CDR2: GKSSPN and SITVG.

This clone was observed a few times. Mouse gene names and germline throughout. The CDR3 end lies 4 residues beyond the end of the read and is filled in from the germline J gene. This chain uses TRBV31 with TRBJ1-2; 7 positions agree with TRBD1. V lost 1 base, J lost 1 base, and 3 bases stayed unmatched. The CDR3 consists of 14 residues. Germline V gene data show CDR1 as GKSSPN and CDR2 as SITVG. The part of the CDR3 DNA that was read is TGTGCCTGGAGTCGGGGACAGAAAAACTCC. Translated, it gives CAWSRGQKNS. The complete CDR3 sequence is CAWSRGQKNSDYTF.

This clone turned up a few times. The gene symbols are mouse symbols. The read halts 4 residues ahead of the CDR3 end, with the missing end drawn from the germline J gene. The chain has TRBV5 and TRBJ2-7; TRBD2 aligns across 9 bases. From germline, CDR1 is LGHNA and CDR2 YNLKQL (reference sequence). Trimming removed 1 base from V and 2 bases from J; junction bases left unmatched: 3. This CDR3 is built from 15 residues. The CDR3 here is CASSQAWGGAYEQYF. Partial CDR3 DNA: TGTGCCAGCAGCCAAGCCTGGGGGGGTGCCTAT.

With regard to this clone: Mouse names are used for the genes. The read comes to an end 4 residues before the CDR3 does, leaving the germline J gene to fill in the end. The sample holds other DNA sequences that translate to the same CDR3. The rearrangement joins TRBV13-3 to TRBJ1-2, with 8 bases that match TRBD1. V gave up 5 bases and J gave up 2 bases; unmatched junction bases: 2. CDR1 and CDR2 from the germline V gene are NNHDY and SYVADS. The CDR3 loop spans 13 amino acids. The sequenced part of the CDR3 DNA is TGTGCCAGCAGCCGGGACAGGAACTCC. It encodes CASSRDRNS. The entire CDR3 sequence reads CASSRDRNSDYTF.

In this sample, this clone turned up a few times. The genes are named according to mouse. Read coverage stops 4 residues before the CDR3 terminus; the germline J gene supplies the remainder. The J gene is TRBJ2-3, the V gene TRBV1, with TRBD2 matching 8 bases. CDR3 length equals 15 residues. Germline loops: CDR1 NSQYPW, CDR2 LRSPGD (reference sequence). V shed 4 bases, J shed 0 bases, and the junction held 3 bases outside the gene matches. The chain's CDR3 is CTCSGDWSSAETLYF. The sequenced part of the CDR3 DNA is TGCACCTGCAGTGGGGACTGGTCCAGTGCAGAA.

Comments on this clone: Mouse gene names and germline throughout. The read ends 4 residues before the CDR3 terminus; that terminus is restored from the germline J gene. The chain links TRBV13-1 to TRBJ1-2; 11 nucleotides line up with TRBD1. J lost 3 bases, V lost 2 bases, and 9 bases had no gene match. The CDR3 is made up of 17 amino acids. Looked up from germline, CDR1 is NSHNY and CDR2 is SYGAGN. The sequenced part of the CDR3 DNA is TGTGCCAGCAGTGAGACCATCGGGACAGGGGGAGACTCC. It codes for CASSETIGTGGDS. The whole CDR3 sequence is CASSETIGTGGDSDYTF.

This clone was picked up a small number of times. Gene names denote mouse genes. The CDR3 end is not reached by the read, which stops 4 residues before it; the germline J gene fills it in. V is TRBV31 and J is TRBJ2-2, with 10 bases that match TRBD1. V trimming: 1 base; J trimming: 4 bases; junction bases outside the gene matches: 3. The CDR3 contains 15 residues. Looked up from germline, CDR1 is GKSSPN and CDR2 is SITVG. The CDR3 protein is CAWSRQGAGTGQLYF. Partial CDR3 DNA: TGTGCCTGGAGTCGACAGGGGGCGGGCACCGGG.

Worth noting for this clone: Germline and genes: mouse. The CDR3 end falls 4 residues outside the read, so it is completed with the germline J gene. The J gene is TRBJ2-4, the V gene TRBV13-3; weak D call: TRBD1 (5 bases). The CDR3 covers 14 residues. CDR1 is NNHDY, CDR2 SYVADS, per germline. Trimming cost V 5 bases and J 0 bases, with 10 bases left between them. The DNA read from the CDR3 is TGTGCCAGCAGCCCCGGACAAAGTCAAAAC. Its translation is CASSPGQSQN. The entire CDR3 protein reads CASSPGQSQNTLYF.

Concerning this clone: The germline and genes are mouse ones. The read falls 4 residues short of the CDR3 end, and the missing part is taken from the germline J gene. This chain links TRBV17 with TRBJ1-1, with D perhaps matching TRBD1 (6 bases). V dropped 3 bases and J dropped 0 bases, with 11 bases sitting between them. Germline CDR1 MNHDT, CDR2 YYDKIL. The CDR3 runs 15 residues. The CDR3 protein is CASSRVGQTNTEVFF. Incomplete CDR3 DNA: TGTGCTAGCAGTAGGGTGGGACAAACAAACACA.

This clone was observed a handful of times. Genes here carry mouse names. From the germline J gene comes the end of the CDR3, since the read stops 4 residues before it. Additional DNA sequences in this sample encode the identical CDR3. The V and J genes are TRBV1 and TRBJ2-7; 9 positions match TRBD1. The CDR3 is 14 amino acids. Unmatched junction bases numbered 1, after V lost 4 bases and J lost 0 bases. In germline, CDR1 is NSQYPW, CDR2 LRSPGD (reference sequence). The DNA read from the CDR3 is TGCACCTGCAGTGGGACAGGGGCCTCCTAT. This gives the protein CTCSGTGASY. From start to end, the CDR3 is CTCSGTGASYEQYF. The full variable domain, its missing parts supplied by reference TRBV1 and TRBJ2-7, is VTLLEQNPRWRLVPRGQAVNLRCILKNSQYPWMSWYQQDLQKQLQWLFTLRSPGDKEVKSLPGADYLATRVTDTELRLQVANMSQGRTLYCTCSGTGASYEQYFGPGTRLTVL.

Points on this clone: The gene names here belong to mouse. The DNA read from the CDR3 is TGTGCCAGCAGCCCCTGGGACTGGGGGGACACCGGG. Amino acids: CASSPWDWGDTG. The CDR3 in full is CASSPWDWGDTGQLYF. The chain is built from TRBV5 and TRBJ2-2, with 12 nucleotides matching TRBD2. Read coverage stops 4 residues before the CDR3 terminus; the germline J gene supplies the remainder. V lost 4 bases and J lost 3; bases outside the gene matches: 3. This CDR3 is 16 amino acids long. CDR1 LGHNA and CDR2 YNLKQL come from the germline V gene (reference sequence).

In the case of this clone: Gene names and germline refer to mouse. The read ends 4 residues early relative to the CDR3; the germline J gene fills the gap. This chain links TRBV13-2 with TRBJ2-7; 8 positions match TRBD1. This CDR3 contains 15 residues. V was pared by 1 base and J by 0 bases, with 3 bases of the junction left unmatched. CDR1 is NNHNN and CDR2 is SYGAGS in the germline V gene (reference sequence). Incomplete CDR3 DNA: TGTGCCAGCGGTGATCGGACAGGGAGCTCCTAT. As protein: CASGDRTGSSY. The entire CDR3 sequence reads CASGDRTGSSYEQYF.